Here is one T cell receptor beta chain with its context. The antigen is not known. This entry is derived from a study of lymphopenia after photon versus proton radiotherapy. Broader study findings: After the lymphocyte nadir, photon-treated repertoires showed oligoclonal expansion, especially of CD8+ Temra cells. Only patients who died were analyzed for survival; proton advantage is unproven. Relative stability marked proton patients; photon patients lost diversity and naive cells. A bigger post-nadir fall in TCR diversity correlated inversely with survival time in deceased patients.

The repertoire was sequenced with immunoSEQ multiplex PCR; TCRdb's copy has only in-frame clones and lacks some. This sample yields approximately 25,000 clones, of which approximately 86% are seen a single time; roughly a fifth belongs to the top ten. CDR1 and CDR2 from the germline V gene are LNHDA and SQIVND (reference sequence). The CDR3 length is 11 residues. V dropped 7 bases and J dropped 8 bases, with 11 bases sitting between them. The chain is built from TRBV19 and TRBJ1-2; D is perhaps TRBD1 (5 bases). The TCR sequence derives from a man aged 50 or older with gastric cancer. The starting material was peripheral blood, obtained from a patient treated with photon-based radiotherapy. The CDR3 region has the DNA TGTGCCAGTATAGGGGCAGAAGGCTACACCTTC. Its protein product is CASIGAEGYTF.